Following are 2 T cell receptor beta chains from one sample sequenced in a study of T cells in Graves' hyperthyroidism and ophthalmopathy. RNA transcripts yielded amplified TCR beta CDR3 regions. First-round RT-PCR targeting the TCR CDR3 was performed with the HTBI primer set. TCRdb redid the calling of the multiplex PCR reads with MiXCR, one entry per CDR3 protein. Of 300,000 to 400,000 distinct CDR3 sequences detected, approximately 13% appear once; the ten largest clones hold around 9.2%. The sequencing input was blood. These receptors were collected from a woman between 18 and 29 years old with Graves' hyperthyroidism.

J is TRBJ2-7 and V is TRBV5-8, with D hard to call. Near its end, the DNA agrees better with TRBJ2-1, so the J call may be wrong. The CDR3 is made up of 11 amino acids. Germline values: CDR1 SGHTS, CDR2 YDEGEE. In nucleotides, the CDR3 is TGTGCCAGCAGCCCCTTTTACGAGCAGTTCTTC. It yields the protein CASSPFYEQFF.

This clonotype was seen at least ten times. The gene calls are TRBV7-6 and TRBJ1-4; 11 nucleotides match TRBD1. This CDR3 has 15 residues. CDR1 is SGHVS and CDR2 is FNYEAQ in the germline V gene. V lost 2 bases and J lost 7; bases outside the gene matches: 3. CDR3 in DNA: TGTGCCAGCAGCTTAAGGACAGGGGGCAGTGAAAAACTGTTTTTT. As protein: CASSLRTGGSEKLFF.